This TCR beta chain was sequenced in a study of blood T cell repertoires in COVID-19. Authors' methods: Reference gene primer amplification gave estimated nucleated cell counts. The protocol was immunoSEQ multiplex PCR, while the TCRdb copy is restricted to in-frame clones and leaves out a portion. V and J calls and clone size come straight from that table; D and trimming were deduced from the DNA. The table has about 270,000 clones, roughly 85% seen once. The V gene's germline CDR1 is SGHAT and CDR2 FQNNGV. Trimming left V 1 base short and J 0 bases short, with 10 bases between. The CDR3 totals 15 residues.

This clonotype was obtained from a human donor in a cohort sampled during active COVID-19. This rearrangement joins TRBV11-2 to TRBJ2-7; D ambiguous. Sequencing was carried out using peripheral blood. CDR3 sequence reads: CASSLVSSDSYEQYF. DNA for the CDR3: TGTGCCAGCAGCTTAGTGTCATCAGACTCCTACGAGCAGTACTTC. Using reference TRBV11-2 and TRBJ2-7 for the parts outside the CDR3, the full variable domain is EAGVAQSPRYKIIEKRQSVAFWCNPISGHATLYWYQQILGQGPKLLIQFQNNGVVDDSQLPKDRFSAERLKGVDSTLKIQPAKLEDSAVYLCASSLVSSDSYEQYFGPGTRLTVT.